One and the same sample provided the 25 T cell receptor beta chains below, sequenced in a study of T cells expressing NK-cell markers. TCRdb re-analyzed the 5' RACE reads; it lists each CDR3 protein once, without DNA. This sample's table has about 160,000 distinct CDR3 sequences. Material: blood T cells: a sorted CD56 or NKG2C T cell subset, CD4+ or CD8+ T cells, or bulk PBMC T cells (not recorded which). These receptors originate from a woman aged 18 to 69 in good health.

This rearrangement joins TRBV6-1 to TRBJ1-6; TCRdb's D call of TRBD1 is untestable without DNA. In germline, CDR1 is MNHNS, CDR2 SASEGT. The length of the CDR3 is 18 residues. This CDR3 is CASTFLRPGTGVSSPLHF.

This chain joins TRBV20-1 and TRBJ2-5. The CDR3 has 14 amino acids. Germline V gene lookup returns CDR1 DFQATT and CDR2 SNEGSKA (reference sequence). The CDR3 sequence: CSVPVAALQETQYF.

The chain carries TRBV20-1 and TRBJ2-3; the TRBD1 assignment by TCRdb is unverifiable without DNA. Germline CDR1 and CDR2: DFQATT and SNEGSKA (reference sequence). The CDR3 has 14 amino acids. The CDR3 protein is CSAPPGVFTDTQYF.

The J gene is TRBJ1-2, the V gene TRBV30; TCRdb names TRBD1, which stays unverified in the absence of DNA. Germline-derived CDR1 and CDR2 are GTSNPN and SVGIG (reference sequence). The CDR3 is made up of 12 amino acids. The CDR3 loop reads CAWTRGGGGYTF.

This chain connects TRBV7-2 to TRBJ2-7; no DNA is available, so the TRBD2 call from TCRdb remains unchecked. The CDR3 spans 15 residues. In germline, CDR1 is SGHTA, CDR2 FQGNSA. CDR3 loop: CASSLVRTSVREQYF.

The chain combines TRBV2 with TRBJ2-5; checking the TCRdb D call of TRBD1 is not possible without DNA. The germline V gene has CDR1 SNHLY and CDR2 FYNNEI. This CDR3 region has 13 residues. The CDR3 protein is CASSGSRGETQYF.

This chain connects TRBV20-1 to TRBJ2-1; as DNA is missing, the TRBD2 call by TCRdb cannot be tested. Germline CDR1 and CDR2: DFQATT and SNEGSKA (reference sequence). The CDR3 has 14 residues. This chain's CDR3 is CSARDLAGLNEQFF.

The CDR3 sequence: CASSVLTSGSYEQYF. This chain links TRBV6-1 with TRBJ2-7; TCRdb's D call of TRBD2 is untestable without DNA. The CDR3 is 15 residues long. The V gene's germline CDR1 is MNHNS and CDR2 SASEGT.

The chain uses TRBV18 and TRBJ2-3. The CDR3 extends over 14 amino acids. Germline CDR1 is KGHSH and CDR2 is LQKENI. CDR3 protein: CASSPSTRTDTQYF.

Here the CDR3 reads CASSFDRAYTDTQYF. The gene calls are TRBV12-3 or TRBV12-4 and TRBJ2-3; TCRdb lists TRBD1, though no DNA is available to test this call. There are 15 residues in the CDR3.

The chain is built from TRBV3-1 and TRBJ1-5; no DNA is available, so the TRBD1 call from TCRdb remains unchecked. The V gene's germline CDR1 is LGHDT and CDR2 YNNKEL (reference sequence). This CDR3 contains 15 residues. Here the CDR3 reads CASSDSTGWGQPQHF.

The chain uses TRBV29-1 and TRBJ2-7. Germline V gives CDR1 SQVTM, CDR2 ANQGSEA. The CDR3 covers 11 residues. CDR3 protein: CSVGSFYEQYF.

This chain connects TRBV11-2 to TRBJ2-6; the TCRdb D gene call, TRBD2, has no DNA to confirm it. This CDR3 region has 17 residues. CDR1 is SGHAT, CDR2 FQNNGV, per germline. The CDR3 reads CASSRPADYSGANVLTF.

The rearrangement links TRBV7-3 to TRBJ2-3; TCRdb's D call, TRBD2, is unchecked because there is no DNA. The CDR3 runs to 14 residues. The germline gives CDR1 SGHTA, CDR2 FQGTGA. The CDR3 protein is CASSSGLAADTQYF. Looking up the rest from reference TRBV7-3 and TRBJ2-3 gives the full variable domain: GAGVSQTPSNKVTEKGKYVELRCDPISGHTALYWYRQSLGQGPEFLIYFQGTGAADDSGLPNDRFFAVRPEGSVSTLKIQRTERGDSAVYLCASSSGLAADTQYFGPGTRLTVL.

The CDR3 spells CASSRQLAGEDTQYF. The genes are TRBV5-1 and TRBJ2-3; with no DNA, the TCRdb D assignment of TRBD2 cannot be verified. The CDR3 covers 15 residues. Germline loops: CDR1 SGHRS, CDR2 YFSETQ.

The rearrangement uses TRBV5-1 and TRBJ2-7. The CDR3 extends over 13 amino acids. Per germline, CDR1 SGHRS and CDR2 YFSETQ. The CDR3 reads CASSLSPVDEQYF.

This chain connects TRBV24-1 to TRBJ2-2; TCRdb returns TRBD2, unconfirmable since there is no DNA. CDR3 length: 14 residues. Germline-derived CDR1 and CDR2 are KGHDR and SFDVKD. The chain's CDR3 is CATSDLGTSGKLFF.

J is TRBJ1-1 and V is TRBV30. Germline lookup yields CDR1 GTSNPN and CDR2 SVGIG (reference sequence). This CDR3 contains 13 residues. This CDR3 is CAWKVGTNTEAFF.

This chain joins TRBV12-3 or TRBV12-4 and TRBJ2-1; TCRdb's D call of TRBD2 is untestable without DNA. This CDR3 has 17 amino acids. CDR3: CASRNRPGTSGNNEQFF.

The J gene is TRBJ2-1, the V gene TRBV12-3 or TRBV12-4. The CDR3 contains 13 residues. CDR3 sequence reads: CASRLAGVGEQFF.

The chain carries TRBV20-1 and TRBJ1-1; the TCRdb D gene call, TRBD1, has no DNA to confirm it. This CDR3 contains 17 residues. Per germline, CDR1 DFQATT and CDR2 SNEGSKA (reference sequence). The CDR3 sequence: CSARETGIGSGHTEAFF.

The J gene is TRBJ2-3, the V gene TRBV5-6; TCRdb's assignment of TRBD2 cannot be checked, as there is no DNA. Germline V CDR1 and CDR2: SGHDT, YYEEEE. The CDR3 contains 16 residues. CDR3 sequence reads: CASSLMTSGRADTQYF.

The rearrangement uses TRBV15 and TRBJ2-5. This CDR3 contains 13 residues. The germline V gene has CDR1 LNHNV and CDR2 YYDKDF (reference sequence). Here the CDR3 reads CATSRDQKETQYF. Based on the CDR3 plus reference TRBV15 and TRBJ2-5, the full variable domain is DAMVIQNPRYQVTQFGKPVTLSCSQTLNHNVMYWYQQKSSQAPKLLFHYYDKDFNNEADTPDNFQSRRPNTSFCFLDIRSPGLGDTAMYLCATSRDQKETQYFGPGTRLLVL.

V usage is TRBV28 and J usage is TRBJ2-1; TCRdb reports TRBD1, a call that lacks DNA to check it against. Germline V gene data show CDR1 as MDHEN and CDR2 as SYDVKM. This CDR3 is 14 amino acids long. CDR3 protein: CASRWGMTVNEQFF.

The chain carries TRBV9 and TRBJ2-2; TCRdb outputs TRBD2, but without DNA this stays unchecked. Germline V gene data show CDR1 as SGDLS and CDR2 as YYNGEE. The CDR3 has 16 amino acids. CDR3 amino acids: CASSADGLAGAGELFF.